The 15 T cell receptor beta chains listed next were all sequenced from one sample in a study of T cells in Graves' hyperthyroidism and ophthalmopathy. Researchers took RNA transcripts and amplified the TCR beta CDR3 regions from them. The HTBI primer set served for first-round RT-PCR of the TCR CDR3. TCRdb ran MiXCR on the multiplex PCR reads and lists one entry per CDR3 protein. The table lists about 400,000 distinct CDR3 sequences, roughly 14% of them singletons. Material for sequencing was blood. The receptors originated from a woman between 18 and 30 years old with Graves' hyperthyroidism.

This clonotype came up a few times. The V and J genes are TRBV7-3 and TRBJ1-3; D call uncertain. The CDR3 has 12 residues. With 5 bases removed from V and 4 bases from J, the gap between germline ends came to 6 bases. Per the germline V gene, CDR1 is SGHTA and CDR2 is FQGTGA. CDR3 in DNA: TGTGCCAGCAGCGCCAGGGGAAACACCATATATTTT. It translates to CASSARGNTIYF.

In this sample, this clonotype turned up many times. The genes are TRBV7-6 and TRBJ2-5; 13 bases line up with TRBD2. The V gene's germline CDR1 is SGHVS and CDR2 FNYEAQ. Trimming cost V 5 bases and J 5 bases; bases outside gene matches: 20. The CDR3 totals 20 residues. The CDR3 coding sequence is TGTGCCAGCAGCACCATCGACCACCGGACTAGCGGGAGTTCAGTGGAGACCCAGTACTTC. This translates into CASSTIDHRTSGSSVETQYF. Full variable domain (rest looked up from reference TRBV7-6 and TRBJ2-5): GAGVSQSPRYKVTKRGQDVALRCDPISGHVSLYWYRQALGQGPEFLTYFNYEAQQDKSGLPNDRFSAERPEGSISTLTIQRTEQRDSAMYRCASSTIDHRTSGSSVETQYFGPGTRLLVL.

This clonotype was recorded many times. V gene TRBV10-1 combines with J gene TRBJ1-5; D unclear. V lost 0 bases and J lost 11, with 11 bases in between. The CDR3 is 13 residues long. The germline CDR1 and CDR2 sequences are WNHNN and SYGVQD (reference sequence). CDR3 coding DNA: TGCGCCAGCAGTGAGTCGCTACTCGGAACCCAGCATTTT. Amino acid sequence: CASSESLLGTQHF.

This clonotype has more than one count but fewer than ten. The CDR3 is CASSLNGQGVSTEAFF. Here the CDR3 DNA reads TGTGCCAGCTCACTTAATGGACAGGGGGTGAGCACTGAAGCTTTCTTT. This rearrangement joins TRBV18 to TRBJ1-1; 10 bases match TRBD1. The CDR3 is 16 residues long. The V gene end was trimmed by 4 bases and the J gene end by 4 bases; junction bases not matched to a gene: 9. Germline V gene lookup returns CDR1 KGHSH and CDR2 LQKENI.

This clonotype was counted at least ten times. The chain employs TRBV28 and TRBJ2-1; the D is unclear. The CDR3 is made up of 11 amino acids. The V gene's germline CDR1 is MDHEN and CDR2 SYDVKM. Trimming took 8 bases from V and 7 from J, leaving 9 bases between them. CDR3 residues: CASGLRNEQFF. CDR3 DNA: TGTGCCAGCGGATTACGGAATGAGCAGTTCTTC.

In its sample, this clonotype was seen a few times. The gene calls are TRBV12-3 or TRBV12-4 and TRBJ1-2; no firm D call. The CDR3 totals 14 residues. The V and J ends lost 2 bases and 4 bases respectively, with 11 bases between them. The CDR3, as DNA: TGTGCCAGCAGTTTAAATCCAGGATCCTATGGCTACACCTTC. Amino acid sequence: CASSLNPGSYGYTF.

Many counts were recorded for this clonotype. V gene TRBV28 combines with J gene TRBJ1-4, with D possibly being TRBD1 (5 bases). Germline values: CDR1 MDHEN, CDR2 SYDVKM. Trimming stripped 4 bases from V and 8 bases from J, with 14 bases between. This CDR3 is 14 amino acids long. The DNA for the CDR3 is TGTGCCAGCAGTTGGTCGACAGAGCTGGAAAAACTGTTTTTT. It specifies CASSWSTELEKLFF.

The chain combines TRBV5-8 with TRBJ2-5; tentatively, D is TRBD1 or TRBD2 (6 bases each). This CDR3 spans 15 amino acids. V lost 0 bases and J lost 1, with 10 bases in between. CDR1 is SGHTS, CDR2 YDEGEE, per germline. This CDR3 is CASSLGRDIQETQYF. CDR3 coding DNA: TGTGCCAGCAGCTTGGGGAGGGACATCCAAGAGACCCAGTACTTC.

The genes are TRBV11-2 and TRBJ1-6; TRBD1 aligns across 8 bases. With 1 base clipped from V and 8 bases from J, the junction kept 7 bases outside the gene matches. The CDR3 is 16 amino acids. In germline, CDR1 is SGHAT, CDR2 FQNNGV. CDR3 amino acids: CASSLVGTGTYSPLHF. CDR3 DNA sequence: TGTGCCAGCAGCTTAGTGGGGACAGGAACTTATTCACCCCTCCACTTT.

This clonotype was seen at least ten times. The genes are TRBV7-9 and TRBJ2-7; no reliable D call. CDR3 length: 14 residues. Between the trimmed V and J ends, which lost 5 bases and 3 bases, there was a span of 14 bases. Per germline, CDR1 SEHNR and CDR2 FQNEAQ (reference sequence). The CDR3 DNA reads as TGTGCCAGCAGCCCCGGTACAATTATCTACGAGCAGTACTTC. Residues: CASSPGTIIYEQYF.

The table lists this clonotype with many counts. The V and J genes are TRBV28 and TRBJ2-1, with D unresolved. The CDR3 runs to 15 residues. Trimming shortened V by 4 bases and J by 0 bases, and 10 bases separated the two germline ends. The V gene's germline CDR1 is MDHEN and CDR2 SYDVKM. CDR3 coding DNA: TGTGCCAGCAGTTCCGCGACCCGCTCCTACAATGAGCAGTTCTTC. Translating gives CASSSATRSYNEQFF.

This clonotype was observed many times. The chain has TRBV20-1 and TRBJ2-1; 8 positions match TRBD1. This CDR3 is built from 16 residues. CDR1 DFQATT and CDR2 SNEGSKA come from the germline V gene (reference sequence). Trimming removed 1 base from V and 1 base from J; junction bases left unmatched: 6. This CDR3 is CSARGAGTGSYNEQFF. CDR3 sequence (DNA): TGCAGTGCTAGAGGCGCCGGGACAGGATCCTACAATGAGCAGTTCTTC.

This clonotype was seen ten or more times. V gene TRBV20-1 combines with J gene TRBJ2-1; 11 nucleotides match TRBD2. The ends lost 1 base at V and 4 bases at J; junction bases unmatched: 3. Germline CDR1 and CDR2: DFQATT and SNEGSKA (reference sequence). The CDR3 runs 15 residues. CDR3: CSARVGTSGYNEQFF. DNA for the CDR3: TGCAGTGCTAGAGTTGGGACTAGCGGTTACAATGAGCAGTTCTTC.

The gene calls are TRBV6-1 and TRBJ1-1; unclear D gene. The CDR3 runs 16 residues. CDR1 is MNHNS, CDR2 SASEGT, per germline. With 6 bases removed from V and 0 bases from J, the gap between germline ends came to 17 bases. For the CDR3, the DNA is TGTGCCAGCAGCCATCCCCGTCAAATCCTGAACACTGAAGCTTTCTTT. Its translation: CASSHPRQILNTEAFF.

The chain links TRBV11-3 to TRBJ2-7; 7 nucleotides match TRBD1. Germline V gene data show CDR1 as SGHNT and CDR2 as YENEEA. V trimming: 5 bases; J trimming: 3 bases; junction bases outside the gene matches: 4. This CDR3 has 13 amino acids. For the CDR3, the DNA is TGTGCCAGCAGCGTGGGACAGAGCTACGAGCAGTACTTC. As protein: CASSVGQSYEQYF.